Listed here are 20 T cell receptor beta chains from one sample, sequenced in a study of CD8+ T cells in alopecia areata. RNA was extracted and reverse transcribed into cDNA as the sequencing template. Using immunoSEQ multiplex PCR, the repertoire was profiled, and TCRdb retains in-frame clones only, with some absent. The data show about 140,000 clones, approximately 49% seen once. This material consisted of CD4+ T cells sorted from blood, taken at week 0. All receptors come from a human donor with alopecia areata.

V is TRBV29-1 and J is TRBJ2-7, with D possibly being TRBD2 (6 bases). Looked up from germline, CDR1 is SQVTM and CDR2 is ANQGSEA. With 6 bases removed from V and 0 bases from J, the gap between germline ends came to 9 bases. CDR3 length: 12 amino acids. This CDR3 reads CSVLGGSYEQYF. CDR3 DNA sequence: TGCAGCGTGTTGGGGGGCTCCTACGAGCAGTACTTC.

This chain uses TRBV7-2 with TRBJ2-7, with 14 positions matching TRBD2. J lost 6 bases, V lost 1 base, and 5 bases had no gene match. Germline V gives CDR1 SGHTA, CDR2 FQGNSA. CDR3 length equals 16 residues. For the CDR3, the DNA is TGTGCCAGCAGCTTAGACGGGACTAGCGGGAGAAGCGAGCAGTACTTC. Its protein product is CASSLDGTSGRSEQYF.

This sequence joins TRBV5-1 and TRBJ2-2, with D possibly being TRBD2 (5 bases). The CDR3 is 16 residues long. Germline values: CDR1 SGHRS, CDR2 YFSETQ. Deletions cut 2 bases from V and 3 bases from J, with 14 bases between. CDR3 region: CASSFKGAAHTGELFF. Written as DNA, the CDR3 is TGCGCCAGCAGCTTTAAGGGAGCGGCCCACACCGGGGAGCTGTTTTTT.

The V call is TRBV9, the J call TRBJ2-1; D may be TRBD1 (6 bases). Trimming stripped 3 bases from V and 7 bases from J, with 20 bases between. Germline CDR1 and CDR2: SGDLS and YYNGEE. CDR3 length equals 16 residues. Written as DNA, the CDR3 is TGTGCCAGCAGCGCCACAGGGTTTTTCTCTGTGAATGAGCAGTTCTTC. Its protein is CASSATGFFSVNEQFF.

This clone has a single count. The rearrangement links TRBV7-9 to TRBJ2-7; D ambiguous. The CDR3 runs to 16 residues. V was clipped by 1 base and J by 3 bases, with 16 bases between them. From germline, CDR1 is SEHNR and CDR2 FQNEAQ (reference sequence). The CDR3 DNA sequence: TGTGCCAGCAGCTTAGGAGTTACGAATTGGGACTACGAGCAGTACTTC. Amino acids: CASSLGVTNWDYEQYF.

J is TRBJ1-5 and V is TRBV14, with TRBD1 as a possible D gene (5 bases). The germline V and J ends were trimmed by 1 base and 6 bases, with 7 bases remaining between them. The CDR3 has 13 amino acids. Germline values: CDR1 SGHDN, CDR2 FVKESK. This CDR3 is CASSQGGSQPQHF. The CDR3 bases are TGTGCCAGCAGCCAAGGGGGCTCTCAGCCCCAGCATTTT.

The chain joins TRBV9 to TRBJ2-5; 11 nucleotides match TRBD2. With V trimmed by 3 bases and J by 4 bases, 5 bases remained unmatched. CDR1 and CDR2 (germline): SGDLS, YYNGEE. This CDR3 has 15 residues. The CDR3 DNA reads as TGTGCCAGCAGCGCACTAGCGGGAGTCGTAGAGACCCAGTACTTC. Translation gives CASSALAGVVETQYF.

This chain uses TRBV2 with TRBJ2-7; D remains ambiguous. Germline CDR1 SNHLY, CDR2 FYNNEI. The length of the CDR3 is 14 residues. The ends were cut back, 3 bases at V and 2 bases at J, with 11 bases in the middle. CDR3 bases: TGTGCCAGCAGTGATATCGGGCCCCCCTACGAGCAGTACTTC. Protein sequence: CASSDIGPPYEQYF.

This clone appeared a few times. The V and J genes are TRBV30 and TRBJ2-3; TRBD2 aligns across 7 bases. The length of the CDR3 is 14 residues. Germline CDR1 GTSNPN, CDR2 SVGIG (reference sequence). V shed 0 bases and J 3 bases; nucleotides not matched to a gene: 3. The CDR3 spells CAWSVVGGTDTQYF. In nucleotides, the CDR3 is TGTGCCTGGAGTGTGGTGGGAGGGACAGATACGCAGTATTTT. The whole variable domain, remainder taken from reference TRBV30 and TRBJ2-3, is SQTIHQWPATLVQPVGSPLSLECTVEGTSNPNLYWYRQAAGRGLQLLFYSVGIGQISSEVPQNLSASRPQDRQFILSSKKLLLSDSGFYLCAWSVVGGTDTQYFGPGTRLTVL.

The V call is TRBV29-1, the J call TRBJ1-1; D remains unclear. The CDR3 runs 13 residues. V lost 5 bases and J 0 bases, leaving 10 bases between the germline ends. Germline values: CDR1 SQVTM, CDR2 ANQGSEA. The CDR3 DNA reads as TGCAGCGTTTGGTGGGCGGTGAACACTGAAGCTTTCTTT. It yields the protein CSVWWAVNTEAFF.

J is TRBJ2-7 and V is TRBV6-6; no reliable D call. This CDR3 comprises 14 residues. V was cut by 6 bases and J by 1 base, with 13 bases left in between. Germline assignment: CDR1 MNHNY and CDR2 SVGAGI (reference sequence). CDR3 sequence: CASRTSGGSYEQYF. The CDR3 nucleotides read TGTGCCAGCAGGACATCGGGTGGGTCCTACGAGCAGTACTTC.

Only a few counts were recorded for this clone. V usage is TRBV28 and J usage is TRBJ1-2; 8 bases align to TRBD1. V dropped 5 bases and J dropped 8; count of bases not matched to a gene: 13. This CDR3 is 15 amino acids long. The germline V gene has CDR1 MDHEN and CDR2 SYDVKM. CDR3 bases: TGTGCCAGCAGTGGCCGGGACAGGCCCACCGGGGGCTACACCTTC. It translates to CASSGRDRPTGGYTF.

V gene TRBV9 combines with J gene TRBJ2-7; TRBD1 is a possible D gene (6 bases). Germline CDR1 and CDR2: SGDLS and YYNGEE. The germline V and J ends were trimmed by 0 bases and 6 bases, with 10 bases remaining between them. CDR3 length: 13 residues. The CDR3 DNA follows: TGTGCCAGCAGCGTAGAGCCCAGGGGCGAGCAGTACTTC. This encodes CASSVEPRGEQYF.

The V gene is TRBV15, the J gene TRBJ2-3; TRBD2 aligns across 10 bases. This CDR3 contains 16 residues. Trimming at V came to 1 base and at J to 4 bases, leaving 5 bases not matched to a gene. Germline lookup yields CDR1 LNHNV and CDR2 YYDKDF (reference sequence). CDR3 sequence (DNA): TGTGCCACCAGCAGAGGTCCAGCGGGAGGGGCAGATACGCAGTATTTT. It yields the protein CATSRGPAGGADTQYF.

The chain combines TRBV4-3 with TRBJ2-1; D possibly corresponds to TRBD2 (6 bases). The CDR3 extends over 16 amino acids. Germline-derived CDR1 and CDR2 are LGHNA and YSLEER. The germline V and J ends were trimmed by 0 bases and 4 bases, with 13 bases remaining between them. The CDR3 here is CASSQDFSGRYNEQFF. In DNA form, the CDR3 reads TGCGCCAGCAGCCAAGATTTTAGCGGACGATACAATGAGCAGTTCTTC.

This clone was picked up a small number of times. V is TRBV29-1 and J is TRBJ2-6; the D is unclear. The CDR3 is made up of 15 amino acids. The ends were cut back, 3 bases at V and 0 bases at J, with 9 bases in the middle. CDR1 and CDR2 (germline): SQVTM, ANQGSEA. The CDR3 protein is CSVEGSPSGANVLTF. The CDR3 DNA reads TGCAGCGTTGAGGGCAGCCCCTCTGGGGCCAACGTCCTGACTTTC.

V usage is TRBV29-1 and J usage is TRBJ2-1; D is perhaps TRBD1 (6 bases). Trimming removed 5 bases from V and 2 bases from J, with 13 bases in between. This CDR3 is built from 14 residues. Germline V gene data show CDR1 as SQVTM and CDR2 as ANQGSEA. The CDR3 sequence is CSVLSGDPYNEQFF. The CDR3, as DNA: TGCAGCGTTCTGTCAGGGGACCCCTACAATGAGCAGTTCTTC.

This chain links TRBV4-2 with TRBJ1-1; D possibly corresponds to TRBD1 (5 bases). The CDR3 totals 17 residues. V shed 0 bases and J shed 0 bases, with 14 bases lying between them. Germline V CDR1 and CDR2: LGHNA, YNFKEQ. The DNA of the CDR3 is TGTGCCAGCAGCCAAGATCGTGGGCAGGGTGTGAACACTGAAGCTTTCTTT. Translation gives CASSQDRGQGVNTEAFF.

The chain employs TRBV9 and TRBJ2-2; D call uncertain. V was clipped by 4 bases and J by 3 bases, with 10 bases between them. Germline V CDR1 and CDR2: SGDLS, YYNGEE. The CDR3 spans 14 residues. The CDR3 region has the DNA TGTGCCAGCAGCTTCCGCCCGGACACCGGGGAGCTGTTTTTT. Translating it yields CASSFRPDTGELFF.

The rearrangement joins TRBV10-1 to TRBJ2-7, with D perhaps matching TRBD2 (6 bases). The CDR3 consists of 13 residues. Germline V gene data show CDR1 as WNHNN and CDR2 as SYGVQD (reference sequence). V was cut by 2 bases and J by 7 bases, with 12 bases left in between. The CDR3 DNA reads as TGCGCCAGCAGTGAGCGGAGAGCGGGTGAGCAGTACTTC. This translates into CASSERRAGEQYF.